This TCR beta chain was recovered during a study of cytomegalovirus exposure and HLA in healthy donors. CDR1 and CDR2 (germline): SGHNT, YYREEE (reference sequence). The CDR3 sequence is 14 residues long. Trimming at V came to 3 bases and at J to 6 bases, leaving 7 bases not matched to a gene. PCR employed 60 Vbeta and 13 Jbeta primers. Profiled with immunoSEQ multiplex PCR; TCRdb holds only in-frame clones, not every one. The sample comprises approximately 50,000 clones, over 75% of which are singletons, and approximately 2.5% rests with the top ten. This chain links TRBV5-4 with TRBJ1-2; 8 nucleotides align to TRBD1. This clonotype was obtained from a boy aged 5-17 years in good health and CMV-seropositive. Source material: PBMCs. The CDR3 DNA sequence: TGTGCCAGCAGCTCAGACAGGGGTCGGGATGGCTACACCTTC. Protein product: CASSSDRGRDGYTF.